This TCR beta chain originates from a study of blood T cell repertoires in COVID-19. About the research overall: Sites across the United States, Italy and Spain contributed samples from acute and convalescent COVID-19.

After removal of 4 bases from V and 2 bases from J, the junction contained 3 bases not matched to a gene. CDR1 and CDR2 (germline): SGHRS, YFSETQ. The CDR3 extends over 14 amino acids. Sequencing used immunoSEQ multiplex PCR; TCRdb keeps in-frame clones, though not all of them. The data hold about 260,000 clones, with roughly nine tenths observed a single time. The V gene is TRBV5-1, the J gene TRBJ1-3, with 7 bases that match TRBD1. The origin of this receptor is a man aged 55 to 69 who had recovered from COVID-19. Sequencing was performed on peripheral blood. The CDR3 protein is CASSDDRAGNTIYF. DNA of the CDR3: TGCGCCAGCAGCGATGACAGGGCTGGAAACACCATATATTTT.